The T cell receptor (beta chain) under discussion was sequenced for a study of Tregs in tolerant kidney transplant recipients. This clone occurred once. Germline assignment: CDR1 SGHNT and CDR2 YYREEE (reference sequence). The CDR3 is 14 amino acids. V was pared by 0 bases and J by 5 bases, with 8 bases between. The data were produced by immunoSEQ multiplex PCR, yet TCRdb's version contains in-frame clones alone and is incomplete. Among about 94,000 clones listed, 80% to 95% were seen once. The receptor's source is a human donor who received a combined kidney and bone marrow transplant. The chain couples TRBV5-4 to TRBJ1-4; D possibly corresponds to TRBD1 (5 bases). Sequencing was performed on CD4+ T cells from blood, taken before the transplant. CDR3 residues: CASSLDRGNEKLFF. DNA for the CDR3: TGTGCCAGCAGCTTGGATAGGGGAAATGAAAAACTGTTTTTT.